These 9 T cell receptor beta chains originate from one sample sequenced in a study of T cells in Graves' hyperthyroidism and ophthalmopathy. RNA transcripts yielded amplified TCR beta CDR3 regions. TCR CDR3 underwent first-round RT-PCR with the HTBI primer set. TCRdb passed the multiplex PCR reads through MiXCR, listing each CDR3 protein once. This table holds approximately 590,000 distinct CDR3 sequences, about 45% found once. The specimen sequenced was peripheral blood or thyroid tissue (not recorded which). All receptors come from a woman aged 18-30 years with Graves' hyperthyroidism.

The table lists this clonotype with many counts. The V gene is TRBV7-8, the J gene TRBJ2-7; D gene ambiguous. This CDR3 comprises 12 residues. From germline, CDR1 is SGHVS and CDR2 FQNEAQ. Trimming took off 4 bases at V and 3 bases at J, with 7 bases between the two ends. In DNA, the CDR3 is TGTGCCAGCAGCTCCCGGCACTACGAGCAGTACTTC. Protein product: CASSSRHYEQYF. Based on the CDR3 plus reference TRBV7-8 and TRBJ2-7, the full variable domain is GAGVSQSPRYKVAKRGQDVALRCDPISGHVSLFWYQQALGQGPEFLTYFQNEAQLDKSGLPSDRFFAERPEGSVSTLKIQRTQQEDSAVYLCASSSRHYEQYFGPGTRLTVT.

This clonotype was seen a few times. A junction end diverges from the germline sequence, so it may reflect a read error. V usage is TRBV10-3 and J usage is TRBJ2-7; D is unresolved. From germline, CDR1 is ENHRY and CDR2 SYGVKD. The CDR3 loop spans 12 amino acids. CDR3 DNA: TGTGCCAGCAGTGAACCGCGTTACGAGCAGTACTTC. Its protein product is CASSEPRYEQYF.

The gene calls are TRBV5-1 and TRBJ1-1, with a possible D match to TRBD1 (5 bases). Germline V CDR1 and CDR2: SGHRS, YFSETQ. There are 15 residues in the CDR3. The germline V and J ends were trimmed by 4 bases and 0 bases, with 13 bases remaining between them. The CDR3 loop is CASSNPGRLNTEAFF. In DNA, the CDR3 is TGCGCCAGCAGCAACCCGGGACGGTTGAACACTGAAGCTTTCTTT.

The rearrangement links TRBV7-2 to TRBJ1-1; 8 nucleotides line up with TRBD1. The CDR3 is 14 residues long. V shed 8 bases, J shed 4 bases, and the junction held 9 bases outside the gene matches. CDR1 and CDR2 from the germline V gene are SGHTA and FQGNSA. The CDR3: CASSPGGIGTEAFF. The DNA of the CDR3 is TGTGCCAGCTCACCAGGGGGCATCGGCACTGAAGCTTTCTTT.

Turning to this clonotype: With a much larger clone just one base away, this may be a read error. The CDR3 region has the DNA TGTGTCAGCAGCTCCGGGACAGTCGAGGAAAAACTGTTTTTT. This translates into CVSSSGTVEEKLFF. V is TRBV7-9 and J is TRBJ1-4, with TRBD1 matching 7 bases. The CDR3 consists of 14 residues. Germline CDR1 reads SEHNR; CDR2 reads FQNEAQ (reference sequence).

The gene calls are TRBV29-1 and TRBJ2-2; 11 nucleotides line up with TRBD1. CDR1 and CDR2 from the germline V gene are SQVTM and ANQGSEA. Germline trimming cut 7 bases from V and 4 bases from J; bases unmatched to any gene: 2. The CDR3 covers 13 residues. The CDR3 spells CSGGTGGTGELFF. The CDR3 DNA reads as TGCAGCGGGGGGACAGGGGGCACCGGGGAGCTGTTTTTT.

The V gene is TRBV20-1, the J gene TRBJ2-7, with D unclear. The assigned J gene may be wrong: the sequence end matches TRBJ2-1 better. Germline V gene sequence: CDR1 DFQATT, CDR2 SNEGSKA (reference sequence). The CDR3 is made up of 13 amino acids. This CDR3 is CSARDSGFNEQFF. In DNA form, the CDR3 reads TGCAGTGCTAGAGATTCCGGGTTCAATGAGCAGTTCTTC.

The chain carries TRBV7-9 and TRBJ1-1; 8 bases fit TRBD1. This CDR3 is built from 15 residues. Germline V lookup: CDR1 SEHNR, CDR2 FQNEAQ (reference sequence). The CDR3 is CARDRTGWKHTEAFF. The CDR3 DNA reads TGTGCTAGAGATAGGACAGGGTGGAAGCACACTGAAGCTTTCTTT.

This clonotype was detected only a few times. CDR3 nucleotide sequence: TGTGCCAGCAGTTTGAGGGGGGAGGGTCATGGCTACACCTTC. It is translated as CASSLRGEGHGYTF. The rearrangement uses TRBV6-5 and TRBJ1-2, with a possible D match to TRBD1 (6 bases). V lost 4 bases, J lost 6 bases, and 15 bases lay in between. CDR1 is MNHEY and CDR2 is SVGAGI in the germline V gene. CDR3 length: 14 amino acids.